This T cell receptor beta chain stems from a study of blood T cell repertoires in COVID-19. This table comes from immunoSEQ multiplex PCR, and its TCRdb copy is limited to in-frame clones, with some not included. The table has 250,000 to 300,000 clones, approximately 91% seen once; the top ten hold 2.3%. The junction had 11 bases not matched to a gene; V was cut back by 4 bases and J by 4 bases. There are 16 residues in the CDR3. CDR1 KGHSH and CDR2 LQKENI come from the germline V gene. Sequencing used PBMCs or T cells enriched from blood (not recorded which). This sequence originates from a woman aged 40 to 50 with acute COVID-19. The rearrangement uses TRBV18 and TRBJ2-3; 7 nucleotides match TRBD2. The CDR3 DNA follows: TGTGCCAGCTCACAACTACCTAGCGGAAAGGCAGATACGCAGTATTTT. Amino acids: CASSQLPSGKADTQYF. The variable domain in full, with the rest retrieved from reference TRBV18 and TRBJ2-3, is NAGVMQNPRHLVRRRGQEARLRCSPMKGHSHVYWYRQLPEEGLKFMVYLQKENIIDESGMPKERFSAEFPKEGPSILRIQQVVRGDSAAYFCASSQLPSGKADTQYFGPGTRLTVL.